The T cell receptor (beta chain) under discussion was sequenced for a study of T-cell memory formation after mild COVID-19. The overall study: TCR clusters were mostly donor specific.

This clonotype has only a few counts. Its antigen is not identified. TCR alpha and TCR beta cDNA libraries carrying sample barcodes and UMIs came from 5'RACE with constant-segment primers. TCRdb called the 5' RACE reads again in MiXCR, with one record for every CDR3 protein. Among under 300,000 distinct CDR3 sequences listed, about 16% were seen once. General study points: Second-wave clones peaking on day 37 lacked confirmed SARS-CoV-2 specificity. The finding that pre-infection memory included some responding clones suggested that cross-reactive memory joined.

Trimming removed 7 bases at V and 0 bases at J, with 9 bases between. Germline values: CDR1 MDHEN, CDR2 SYDVKM. The CDR3 contains 14 residues. This TCR was sampled from a man younger than 35 who had mild COVID-19 (a few samples of this study predate the infection). Cell type and time point are not known. Sequenced: PBMCs or a T cell subset sorted from them (not recorded which). The genes are TRBV28 and TRBJ2-2; either TRBD1 or TRBD2 may fit D (5 bases each). CDR3 bases: TGTGCCAGCACGGGGCACGCGAACACCGGGGAGCTGTTTTTT. Protein sequence: CASTGHANTGELFF.